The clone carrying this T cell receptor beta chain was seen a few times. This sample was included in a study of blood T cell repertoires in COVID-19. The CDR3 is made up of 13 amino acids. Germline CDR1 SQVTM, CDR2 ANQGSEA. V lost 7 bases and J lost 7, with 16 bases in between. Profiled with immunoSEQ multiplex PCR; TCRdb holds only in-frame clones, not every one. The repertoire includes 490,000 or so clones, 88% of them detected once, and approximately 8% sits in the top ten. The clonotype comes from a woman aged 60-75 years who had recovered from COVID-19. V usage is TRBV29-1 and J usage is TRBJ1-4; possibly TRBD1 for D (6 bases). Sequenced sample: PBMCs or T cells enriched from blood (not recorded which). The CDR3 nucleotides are TGCAGCGCCCAGGGGATGACGGGTGAAAAACTGTTTTTT. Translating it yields CSAQGMTGEKLFF.